Described below is a single T cell receptor beta chain sequence and its context. Assay: immunoSEQ multiplex PCR; the TCRdb copy retains only in-frame clones and omits some. The data hold 85,000 to 95,000 clones, with around 92% observed a single time. CDR1 and CDR2 (germline): SEHNR, FQNEAQ (reference sequence). V lost 2 bases, J lost 1 base, and 15 bases lay in between. The CDR3 contains 17 residues. The data were obtained in a study of T cell changes during pregnancy in multiple sclerosis. This specimen was peripheral blood, taken after pregnancy. This chain uses TRBV7-9 with TRBJ1-5; no reliable D call. The sequence came from a female donor in good health, enrolled as a control in a pregnancy study. CDR3 sequence reads: CASSLSGGGLSNQPQHF. DNA of the CDR3: TGTGCCAGCAGCTTAAGTGGTGGAGGGTTGAGCAATCAGCCCCAGCATTTT.